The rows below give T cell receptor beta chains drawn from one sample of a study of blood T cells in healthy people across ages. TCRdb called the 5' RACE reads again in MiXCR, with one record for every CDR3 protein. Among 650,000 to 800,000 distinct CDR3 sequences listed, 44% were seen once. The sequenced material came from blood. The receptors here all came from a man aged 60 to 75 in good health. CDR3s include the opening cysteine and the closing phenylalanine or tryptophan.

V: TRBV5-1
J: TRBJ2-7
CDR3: CASSWGQGVDEQYF

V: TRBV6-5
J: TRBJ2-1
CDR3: CASRTLTGYNEQFF

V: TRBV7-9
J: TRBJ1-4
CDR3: CASSLGETTNEKLFF

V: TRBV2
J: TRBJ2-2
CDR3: CASSEAPSSVSGKLFF

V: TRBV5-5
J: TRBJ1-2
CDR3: CASTGQGPLLYGYTF

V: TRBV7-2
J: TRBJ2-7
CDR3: CASSAGGQGSYEQYF

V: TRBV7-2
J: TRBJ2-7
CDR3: CASSLASGQRVPYEQYF

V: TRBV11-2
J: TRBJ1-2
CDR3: CASSSNTGRNYGYTF

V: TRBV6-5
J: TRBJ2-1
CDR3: CASSRPGTSGNNEQFF

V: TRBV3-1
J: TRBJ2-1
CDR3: CASSQDRDRKQFF

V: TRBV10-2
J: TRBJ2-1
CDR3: CASSGQRSYNEQFF

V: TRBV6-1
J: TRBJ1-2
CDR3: CASSEFEGTGGYTF

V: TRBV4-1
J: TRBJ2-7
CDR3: CASSQMKGISYEQYF

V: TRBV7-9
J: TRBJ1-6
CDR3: CASSLGTGVYSPLHF

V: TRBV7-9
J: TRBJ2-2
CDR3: CASSPLGVDTGELFF

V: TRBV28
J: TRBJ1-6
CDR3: CASSLLWTQSPLHF

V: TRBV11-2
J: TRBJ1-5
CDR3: CASSPFWPQHF

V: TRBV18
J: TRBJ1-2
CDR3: CASSPGQNMYTF

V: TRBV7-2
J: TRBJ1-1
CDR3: CASSTNTYTEAFF

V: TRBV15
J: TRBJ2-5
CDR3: CATSRIGQETQYF

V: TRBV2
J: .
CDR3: CASSERRARDYYEQYF

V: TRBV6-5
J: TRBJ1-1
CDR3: CASREARGKNTEAFF

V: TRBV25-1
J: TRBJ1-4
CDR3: CASSRTGSNEKLFF

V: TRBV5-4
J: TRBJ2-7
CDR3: CASSSQGSYEQYF

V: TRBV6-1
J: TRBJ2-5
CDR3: CASSLGVGQETQYF

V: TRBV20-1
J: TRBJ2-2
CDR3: CSASTVTTGELFF

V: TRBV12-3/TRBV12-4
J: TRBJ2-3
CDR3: CASSLGGGLTDTQYF

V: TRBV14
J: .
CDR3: CASSLGAGVHIQYF

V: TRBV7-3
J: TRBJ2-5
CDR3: CASSLTRDSQETQYF

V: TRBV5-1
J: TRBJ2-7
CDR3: CASSLGQGFGCEQYF

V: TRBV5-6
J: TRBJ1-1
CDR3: CASSPGVALKAFF

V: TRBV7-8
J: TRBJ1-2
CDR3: CASSLERKAANYGYTF

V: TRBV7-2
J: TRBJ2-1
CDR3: CASSLAAGLAGGIEQFF

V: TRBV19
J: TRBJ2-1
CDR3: CAGSIITSGEQFF

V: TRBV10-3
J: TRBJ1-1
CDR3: CATLGPNTEAFF

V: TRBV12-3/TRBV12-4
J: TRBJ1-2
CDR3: CASSLGDRDGYTF

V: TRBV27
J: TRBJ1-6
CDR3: CASRKAVANSPLHF

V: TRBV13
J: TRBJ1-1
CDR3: CASRLRGGTEAFF

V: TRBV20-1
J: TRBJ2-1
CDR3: CSAREGRLATNEQFF

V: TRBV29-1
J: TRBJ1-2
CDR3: CSVEERGGLRYGYTF

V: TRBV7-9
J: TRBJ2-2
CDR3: CASRYRANTGELFF

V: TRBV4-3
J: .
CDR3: CASSQAPYGGAEGYEQYF

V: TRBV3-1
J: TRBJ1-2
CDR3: CASSQVAGGGYTF

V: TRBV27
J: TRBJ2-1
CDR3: CASSWRGGSYNEQFF